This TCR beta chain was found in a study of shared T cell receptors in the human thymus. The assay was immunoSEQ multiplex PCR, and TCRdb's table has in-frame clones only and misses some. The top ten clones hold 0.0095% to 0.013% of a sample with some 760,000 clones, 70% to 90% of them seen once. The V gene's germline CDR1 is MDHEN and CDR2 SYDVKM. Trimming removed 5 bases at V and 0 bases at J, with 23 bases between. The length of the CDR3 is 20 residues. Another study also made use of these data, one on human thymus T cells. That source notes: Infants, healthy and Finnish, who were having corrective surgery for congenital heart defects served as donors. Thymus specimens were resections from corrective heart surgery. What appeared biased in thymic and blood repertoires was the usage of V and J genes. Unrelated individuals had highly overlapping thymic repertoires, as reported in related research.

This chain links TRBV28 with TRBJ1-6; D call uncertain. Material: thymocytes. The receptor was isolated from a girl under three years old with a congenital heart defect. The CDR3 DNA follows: TGTGCCAGCAGTCCCGACCTTGACACGGCGCAGCCCTCCTATAATTCACCCCTCCACTTT. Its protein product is CASSPDLDTAQPSYNSPLHF. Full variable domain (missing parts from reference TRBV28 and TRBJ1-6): DVKVTQSSRYLVKRTGEKVFLECVQDMDHENMFWYRQDPGLGLRLIYFSYDVKMKEKGDIPEGYSVSREKKERFSLILESASTNQTSMYLCASSPDLDTAQPSYNSPLHFGNGTRLTVT.